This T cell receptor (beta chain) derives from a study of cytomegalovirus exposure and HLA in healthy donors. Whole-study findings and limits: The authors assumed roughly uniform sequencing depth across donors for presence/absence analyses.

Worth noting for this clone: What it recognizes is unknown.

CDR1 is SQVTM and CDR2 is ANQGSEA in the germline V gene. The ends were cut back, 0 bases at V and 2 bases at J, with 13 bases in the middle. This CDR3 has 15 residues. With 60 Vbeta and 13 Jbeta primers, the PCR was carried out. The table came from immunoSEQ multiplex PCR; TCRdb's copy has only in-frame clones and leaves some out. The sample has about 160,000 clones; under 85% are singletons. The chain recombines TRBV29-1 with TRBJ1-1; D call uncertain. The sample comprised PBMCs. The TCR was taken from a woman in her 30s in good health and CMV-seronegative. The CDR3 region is CSVEDSVTVNTEAFF. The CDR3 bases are TGCAGCGTTGAAGATTCGGTCACGGTCAACACTGAAGCTTTCTTT.